This T cell receptor beta chain derives from a study of CD8 T cells in ankylosing spondylitis. There are many counts of this clonotype. TCRdb re-analysed the 5' RACE reads in MiXCR, keeping a single row per CDR3 protein. Here the sample spans some 220,000 distinct CDR3 sequences, under 8.5% being singletons. This CDR3 is built from 19 residues. The germline CDR1 and CDR2 sequences are PRHDT and FYEKMQ (reference sequence). J gave up 6 bases and V 4 bases, and 24 bases lay outside the gene matches. This TCR came from a female donor with ankylosing spondylitis or in good health (not recorded which). The sample taken for sequencing was blood, either unsorted or a sorted T cell fraction (not recorded which). The chain combines TRBV13 with TRBJ2-7; 7 bases match TRBD2. In DNA, the CDR3 is TGTGCCAGCAGCTCCGGGACTAAGAAATATAGCAGATTCGAGCCCGAGCAGTACTTC. This sequence encodes CASSSGTKKYSRFEPEQYF.